This T cell receptor beta chain was retrieved from a study of T cell changes during pregnancy in multiple sclerosis. The V gene's germline CDR1 is SNHLY and CDR2 FYNNEI. V was shortened by 4 bases and J by 6 bases, with 16 bases between the two germline ends. The CDR3 totals 15 residues. Here immunoSEQ multiplex PCR was the method, and the copy in TCRdb shows in-frame clones only, minus some. The profile covers fewer than 65,000 clones, with 75% to 95% appearing a single time and about 2.2% taken by the ten largest. The input for sequencing was peripheral blood, taken in the third trimester of pregnancy. This sequence was found in a female donor in good health, enrolled as a control in a pregnancy study. V and J are TRBV2 and TRBJ1-5; weak D call: TRBD1 (6 bases). DNA of the CDR3: TGTGCCAGCAGTGCCGCTCGACAGGCTACTCAGCCCCAGCATTTT. This gives the protein CASSAARQATQPQHF. Filled out from reference TRBV2 and TRBJ1-5, the complete variable domain reads EPEVTQTPSHQVTQMGQEVILRCVPISNHLYFYWYRQILGQKVEFLVSFYNNEISEKSEIFDDQFSVERPDGSNFTLKIRSTKLEDSAMYFCASSAARQATQPQHFGDGTRLSIL.